This is a list of T cell receptor beta chains from one sample in a study of CD8 T cells in Susac syndrome. One entry per CDR3 protein, called by TCRdb with MiXCR from the immunoSEQ multiplex PCR reads. The sample comprises 200,000 to 300,000 distinct CDR3 sequences, around 95% of which are singletons, and about 0.071% rests with the top ten. Sequenced input: CD4+ T cells from PBMCs. Source of these receptors: a human donor with multiple sclerosis. CDR3s include the opening cysteine and the closing phenylalanine or tryptophan. D genes are given only for firm matches. Only some rows state a clone size, as once, few, many or a class for expanded clones.

>TRBJ2-5|-|once|TRBV7-9
CASSRAVQETQYF
TGTGCCAGCAGCCGAGCGGTCCAAGAGACCCAGTACTTC
>TRBJ2-7|-|-|TRBV7-6
CASSPLGGPGYEQYF
TGTGCCAGCAGCCCTCTGGGGGGGCCGGGCTACGAGCAGTACTTC
>TRBJ2-5|TRBD1|-|TRBV11-2
CASSSLQGLQTQYF
TGTGCCAGCAGCTCGCTACAGGGGCTTCAGACCCAGTACTTC
>TRBJ2-5|TRBD1|-|TRBV20-1
CSAAPGQDFSGTQYF
TGCAGTGCTGCCCCGGGACAGGATTTTTCCGGGACCCAGTACTTC
>TRBJ1-2|-|-|TRBV2
CASRYSFLYGYTF
TGTGCCAGCAGATACAGCTTTCTCTATGGCTACACCTTC
>TRBJ1-2|TRBD1|-|TRBV18
CASSLGTAYGYTF
TGTGCCAGCTCACTGGGGACAGCTTATGGCTACACCTTC
>TRBJ2-2|-|-|TRBV12-3/TRBV12-4
CASSKGGNTGELFF
TGTGCCAGCAGCAAAGGGGGTAACACCGGGGAGCTGTTTTTT
>TRBJ1-1|-|-|TRBV5-1
CASSLTPVNTEAFF
TGCGCCAGCAGCTTAACACCAGTGAACACTGAAGCTTTCTTT
>TRBJ1-1|-|-|TRBV5-1
CASSKQGGTLEAFF
TGCGCCAGCAGCAAACAGGGTGGGACGCTGGAAGCTTTCTTT
>TRBJ2-7|TRBD1|-|TRBV29-1
CSVGQGGGEQYF
TGCAGCGTCGGACAGGGGGGAGGCGAGCAGTACTTC
>TRBJ1-5|-|-|TRBV28
CASSSIGGELGQPQHF
TGTGCCAGCAGCTCAATCGGGGGGGAGTTGGGTCAGCCCCAGCATTTT
>TRBJ1-1|TRBD1|-|TRBV3-1
CASSPRPPQGVGTEAFF
TGTGCCAGCAGCCCGAGGCCCCCTCAGGGGGTAGGGACTGAAGCTTTCTTT
>TRBJ2-6|-|few|TRBV5-4
CASSLARSGANVLTF
TGTGCCAGCAGCTTGGCCCGCTCTGGGGCCAACGTCCTGACTTTC
>TRBJ2-7|TRBD2|-|TRBV20-1
CSASGTSGGGSYEQYF
TGCAGTGCTAGTGGGACTAGCGGGGGCGGCTCCTACGAGCAGTACTTC
>TRBJ1-4|-|-|TRBV18
CASSLPVDQKLFF
TGTGCCAGCTCACTTCCCGTTGATCAAAAACTGTTTTTT
>TRBJ2-5|-|-|TRBV10-3
CAISGQSQETQYF
TGTGCCATCAGTGGACAGTCACAAGAGACCCAGTACTTC
>TRBJ2-7|-|-|TRBV10-3
CATLEGASYEQYF
TGTGCCACCCTAGAGGGTGCCTCCTACGAGCAGTACTTC
>TRBJ2-3|TRBD1|-|TRBV2
CASSEASGQGSAPQYF
TGTGCCAGCAGTGAAGCATCGGGACAGGGTTCTGCTCCGCAGTATTTT
>TRBJ1-2|-|-|TRBV7-3
CASSPRAHGGYTF
TGTGCCAGCAGCCCGCGGGCCCACGGTGGCTACACCTTC
>TRBJ1-2|TRBD1|once|TRBV24-1
CATSDTGTGGGYTF
TGTGCCACCAGTGACACAGGGACAGGGGGCGGCTACACCTTC
>TRBJ2-4|-|-|TRBV7-8
CASSARRETSNIQYF
TGTGCCAGCAGCGCCCGTCGGGAGACGTCAAACATTCAGTACTTC
>TRBJ1-1|-|once|TRBV27
CASSLSRETEAFF
TGTGCCAGCAGTTTAAGCAGGGAGACTGAAGCTTTCTTT
>TRBJ2-5|-|-|TRBV4-1
CASSRGLLGETQYF
TGCGCCAGCAGCCGCGGGCTCCTTGGGGAGACCCAGTACTTC
>TRBJ2-6|-|-|TRBV10-3
CAVGAPGGGANVLTF
TGTGCCGTAGGGGCCCCGGGCGGCGGGGCCAACGTCCTGACTTTC
>TRBJ2-7|TRBD1|-|TRBV6-1
CASSASGTGTYEQYF
TGTGCCAGCAGTGCCTCCGGGACAGGGACGTACGAGCAGTACTTC
>TRBJ1-1|-|-|TRBV2
CASSEALGNTEAFF
TGTGCCAGCAGTGAAGCGCTTGGGAACACTGAAGCTTTCTTT
>TRBJ2-7|-|once|TRBV7-8
CASSRSDATGFYSYEQYF
TGTGCCAGCAGCCGTAGTGACGCGACGGGCTTCTACTCCTACGAGCAGTACTTC